This T cell receptor (beta chain) was sequenced in a study of glioma-infiltrating T cells after dendritic cell vaccination. The time point here: after dendritic cell vaccination, including at tumor progression/relapse. Patients had residual fresh-frozen tumor tissue and more than two years of survival data. The table came from immunoSEQ multiplex PCR; TCRdb's copy has only in-frame clones and leaves some out. Counted here are tens of thousands of clones, 85% occurring once; the ten biggest clones make up roughly 8.4%. V gave up 6 bases and J gave up 5 bases, with 10 bases separating them. From germline, CDR1 is KGHSH and CDR2 LQKENI. This CDR3 spans 13 amino acids.

This clonotype originated in a human donor with glioblastoma. This specimen consisted of blood, obtained after dendritic cell vaccination. The V and J genes are TRBV18 and TRBJ1-4, with a weak D call TRBD1 (6 bases). CDR3 in DNA: TGTGCCAGCTCCCTAGGACAGAATGAAAAACTGTTTTTT. It encodes CASSLGQNEKLFF.